This T cell receptor beta chain stems from a study of T cells in Graves' hyperthyroidism and ophthalmopathy. Study findings and constraints: Most thyroid clonotypes expanded above 0.001 were also detected in blood.

The CDR3 totals 13 residues. The germline V and J ends were trimmed by 7 bases and 3 bases, with 12 bases remaining between them. TCR beta CDR3 regions were amplified from RNA. HTBI primers were used for first-round RT-PCR of the TCR CDR3. Using its own MiXCR run on the multiplex PCR reads, TCRdb lists one record per CDR3 protein. The sample comprises 480,000 or so distinct CDR3 sequences, 40% to 50% of which are singletons, and 35% to 50% rests with the top ten. This clonotype showed up just a few times. Its specificity is not known. The sequencing input was peripheral blood or thyroid tissue (not recorded which). This clonotype originated in an adult woman with Graves' disease, either hyperthyroidism or ophthalmopathy (not recorded which). The chain has TRBV12-3 or TRBV12-4 and TRBJ2-5, with D hard to call. The CDR3 DNA reads as TGTGCCAGCACCCCGTGGGCCGAAGAGACCCAGTACTTC. Protein sequence: CASTPWAEETQYF.